A selection of T cell receptor beta chains follows, all from one sample in a study of blood T cell repertoires in COVID-19. Only in-frame clones appear in the TCRdb table, and some are missing; sequencing was by immunoSEQ multiplex PCR. The repertoire holds 150,000 to 200,000 clones, 65% to 90% seen once, with more than 6% in the top ten. Sample: peripheral blood. Receptors originate from a woman aged 40-49 years with COVID-19, enrolled during active disease. Each CDR3 is given with its conserved first and last residue. A D gene is named only where the DNA matches it firmly. The size entry is marked missing in some rows and otherwise reads once, few, many or a size class.

V,size,J,D,DNA,CDR3
TRBV12-3/TRBV12-4,.,TRBJ2-3,.,TGTGCCAGCAGTTTCCACACAGATACGCAGTATTTT,CASSFHTDTQYF
TRBV5-6,once,TRBJ2-7,.,TGTGCCAGCAGCTTACTAGGTCGTACCTACTACGAGCAGTACTTC,CASSLLGRTYYEQYF
TRBV2,.,TRBJ1-3,.,TGTGCCAGCAGTGCCGGGGACTTTGGAAACACCATATATTTT,CASSAGDFGNTIYF
TRBV28,.,TRBJ1-2,.,TGTGCCAGCAGTCTCACGACAGCCGGCTACACCTTC,CASSLTTAGYTF
TRBV4-1,once,TRBJ2-1,TRBD1,TGCGCCAGCAGCCACGACAGGGATTACGATGAGCAGTTCTTC,CASSHDRDYDEQFF
TRBV20-1,.,TRBJ1-2,.,TGCAGTGCGGGCGGGCTATATGGCTACACCTTC,CSAGGLYGYTF
TRBV7-9,.,TRBJ1-1,.,TGTGCCAGCAGCTTATATGGGGTCGGGGGAACGAACACTGAAGCTTTCTTT,CASSLYGVGGTNTEAFF
TRBV7-9,many,TRBJ2-2,TRBD2,TGTGCCAGCAGCCTGGGACTAGCGGGAGCGAACACCGGGGAGCTGTTTTTT,CASSLGLAGANTGELFF
TRBV12-3/TRBV12-4,.,TRBJ2-2,.,TGTGCCAGCAGTTTTGCGGGGATCGGGGAGCTGTTTTTT,CASSFAGIGELFF
TRBV5-5,.,TRBJ1-3,TRBD1,TGTGCCAGCAGCTCAGACAGGGCCTCTGGAAACACCATATATTTT,CASSSDRASGNTIYF
TRBV7-2,.,TRBJ1-1,TRBD1,TGTGCCAGCAGAAGAGGGACAGCAAACACTGAAGCTTTCTTT,CASRRGTANTEAFF
TRBV2,once,TRBJ2-1,TRBD1,TGTGCCAGCGGGACAGGGTCTAGGGGCAATGAGCAGTTCTTC,CASGTGSRGNEQFF
TRBV4-2,.,TRBJ1-2,.,TGTGCCAGCAGCCAATCGGGGAACTATGGCTACACCTTC,CASSQSGNYGYTF
TRBV6-5,few,TRBJ1-2,.,TGTGCCAGCAGTTTAACCCCGGCAGCCCAGGGGTATGGCTACACCTTC,CASSLTPAAQGYGYTF
TRBV6-1,.,TRBJ1-5,TRBD1,TGTGCCAGCAGTGGGCAAATGACAGGGGCTAGCAATCAGCCCCAGCATTTT,CASSGQMTGASNQPQHF